A single sample is the source of the 14 T cell receptor beta chains below, sequenced in a study of CD8+ T cells in alopecia areata. In each case, RNA was isolated and then reverse transcribed into cDNA as the sequencing template. Sequencing was performed with immunoSEQ multiplex PCR; in TCRdb, only in-frame clones are kept and a portion is missing. The sample has 150,000 to 200,000 clones, 55% to 65% seen once; the top ten hold under 5.5%. The specimen sequenced was CD4+ T cells sorted from blood. These receptors all come from a human donor in good health.

The chain has TRBV7-9 and TRBJ2-7; 8 bases agree with TRBD2. This CDR3 spans 15 amino acids. Germline CDR1 and CDR2: SEHNR and FQNEAQ (reference sequence). The J segment lost 2 bases and the V segment lost 5 bases, leaving 8 bases of the junction unmatched. CDR3 nucleotides: TGTGCCAGCAGCACCGCCGGGACTAGTCCCTACGAGCAGTACTTC. Protein product: CASSTAGTSPYEQYF.

In its sample, this clone was seen once. The chain joins TRBV6-4 to TRBJ2-2; no clear D gene. Germline lookup yields CDR1 MRHNA and CDR2 SNTAGT. The CDR3 is made up of 13 amino acids. With 5 bases removed from V and 7 bases from J, the gap between germline ends came to 11 bases. CDR3 residues: CASSPETGGELFF. In DNA, the CDR3 is TGTGCCAGCAGTCCCGAGACTGGCGGGGAGCTGTTTTTT.

This rearrangement joins TRBV27 to TRBJ1-2; 7 nucleotides match TRBD1. Trimming removed 0 bases from V and 4 bases from J; junction bases left unmatched: 2. Germline CDR1 MNHEY, CDR2 SMNVEV (reference sequence). The CDR3 runs 14 residues. CDR3 in DNA: TGTGCCAGCAGTTTATCGACAGGGCTCTATGGCTACACCTTC. It yields the protein CASSLSTGLYGYTF.

This clone was seen a few times. This chain links TRBV25-1 with TRBJ2-7; the D call may be TRBD1 or TRBD2 (9 bases each). The CDR3 is 18 residues long. The ends were cut back, 4 bases at V and 2 bases at J, with 24 bases in the middle. Per germline, CDR1 MGHDK and CDR2 SYGVNS. CDR3 sequence: CASSGTGEIAGDTYEQYF. In nucleotides, the CDR3 is TGTGCCAGCAGTGGGACAGGGGAAATAGCGGGAGATACCTACGAGCAGTACTTC.

This clone was counted a few times. The chain couples TRBV5-1 to TRBJ2-5; D is unclear. CDR1 is SGHRS, CDR2 YFSETQ, per germline. V was pared by 4 bases and J by 5 bases, with 12 bases between. The CDR3 sequence is 13 residues long. The CDR3 DNA reads TGCGCCAGCAGCGGCCCTTTGGGGGAGACCCAGTACTTC. It translates to CASSGPLGETQYF.

The chain employs TRBV4-1 and TRBJ2-7; no clear D. The V and J ends lost 1 base and 7 bases respectively, with 8 bases between them. The CDR3 consists of 12 residues. In germline, CDR1 is MGHRA, CDR2 YSYEKL. The CDR3 spells CASSQGLFEQYF. CDR3 DNA sequence: TGCGCCAGCAGCCAAGGCCTTTTTGAGCAGTACTTC.

In its sample, this clone was seen a few times. The V call is TRBV29-1, the J call TRBJ1-2, with TRBD1 matching over 8 bases. This CDR3 has 13 residues. V trimming: 7 bases; J trimming: 4 bases; junction bases outside the gene matches: 8. Per the germline V gene, CDR1 is SQVTM and CDR2 is ANQGSEA. DNA of the CDR3: TGCAGCGCTCCCGGACAGGGTAGCTATGGCTACACCTTC. Translating gives CSAPGQGSYGYTF.

The V call is TRBV27, the J call TRBJ2-1; TRBD2 matches 7 bases. The J segment lost 4 bases and the V segment lost 4 bases, leaving 4 bases of the junction unmatched. This CDR3 spans 14 amino acids. Per the germline V gene, CDR1 is MNHEY and CDR2 is SMNVEV (reference sequence). The CDR3: CASSSGRVYNEQFF. For the CDR3, the DNA is TGTGCCAGCAGTTCGGGGAGGGTTTACAATGAGCAGTTCTTC.

This rearrangement joins TRBV7-3 to TRBJ2-1; 8 bases agree with TRBD2. Germline V lookup: CDR1 SGHTA, CDR2 FQGTGA. Trimming at V came to 5 bases and at J to 7 bases, leaving 16 bases not matched to a gene. The length of the CDR3 is 17 residues. The CDR3 region is CASSLGGPGLGRNEQFF. DNA of the CDR3: TGTGCCAGCAGCCTGGGTGGACCGGGACTAGGGAGGAATGAGCAGTTCTTC.

The rearrangement links TRBV4-1 to TRBJ2-7, with 11 positions matching TRBD2. V lost 0 bases to trimming and J lost 9 bases; unmatched junction nucleotides: 7. The CDR3 spans 15 residues. Germline values: CDR1 MGHRA, CDR2 YSYEKL. CDR3 sequence (DNA): TGCGCCAGCAGCCAAGAAGGAACTAGCGGGAGAGTGCAGTACTTC. It encodes CASSQEGTSGRVQYF.

The table lists this clone with many counts. The chain employs TRBV13 and TRBJ1-2; D uncertain. In germline, CDR1 is PRHDT, CDR2 FYEKMQ (reference sequence). The CDR3 consists of 14 residues. Trimming removed 5 bases at V and 4 bases at J, with 14 bases between. CDR3 amino acids: CASSTRLPGYGYTF. Written as DNA, the CDR3 is TGTGCCAGCAGCACACGCCTCCCCGGCTATGGCTACACCTTC. Complete variable domain (other parts from reference TRBV13 and TRBJ1-2): AAGVIQSPRHLIKEKRETATLKCYPIPRHDTVYWYQQGPGQDPQFLISFYEKMQSDKGSIPDRFSAQQFSDYHSELNMSSLELGDSALYFCASSTRLPGYGYTFGSGTRLTVV.

The chain is built from TRBV10-3 and TRBJ2-7, with unresolved D. The CDR3 consists of 13 residues. V was pared by 3 bases and J by 3 bases, with 9 bases between. CDR1 is ENHRY, CDR2 SYGVKD, per germline. Written as DNA, the CDR3 is TGTGCCATCAGTGATGTTGGTCACTACGAGCAGTACTTC. This encodes CAISDVGHYEQYF.

The chain employs TRBV5-4 and TRBJ1-1; maybe TRBD1 (5 bases). CDR3 length: 15 residues. V was clipped by 0 bases and J by 2 bases, with 11 bases between them. Germline CDR1 and CDR2: SGHNT and YYREEE (reference sequence). This CDR3 reads CASSLARGVNTEAFF. CDR3 nucleotide sequence: TGTGCCAGCAGCTTGGCGAGGGGAGTTAACACTGAAGCTTTCTTT.

This clone has only one observation. The rearrangement joins TRBV7-8 to TRBJ2-6, with TRBD1 matching 9 bases. This CDR3 has 17 residues. V was pared by 5 bases and J by 0 bases, with 5 bases of the junction left unmatched. Germline CDR1 SGHVS, CDR2 FQNEAQ. CDR3 amino acids: CASSRGTGISGANVLTF. The CDR3, as DNA: TGTGCCAGCAGCCGAGGGACAGGGATCTCTGGGGCCAACGTCCTGACTTTC.